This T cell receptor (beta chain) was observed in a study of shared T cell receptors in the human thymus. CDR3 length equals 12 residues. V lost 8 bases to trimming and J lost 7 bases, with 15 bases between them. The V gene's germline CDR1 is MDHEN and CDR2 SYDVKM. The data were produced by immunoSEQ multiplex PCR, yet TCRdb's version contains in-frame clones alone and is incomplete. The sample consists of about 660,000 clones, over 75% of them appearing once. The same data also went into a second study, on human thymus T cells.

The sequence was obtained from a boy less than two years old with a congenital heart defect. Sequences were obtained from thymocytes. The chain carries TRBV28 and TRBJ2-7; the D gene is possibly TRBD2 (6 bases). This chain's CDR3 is CASVQGRSEQYF. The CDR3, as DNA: TGTGCCAGCGTGCAAGGGAGGTCTGAGCAGTACTTC. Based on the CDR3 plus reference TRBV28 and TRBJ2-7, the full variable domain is DVKVTQSSRYLVKRTGEKVFLECVQDMDHENMFWYRQDPGLGLRLIYFSYDVKMKEKGDIPEGYSVSREKKERFSLILESASTNQTSMYLCASVQGRSEQYFGPGTRLTVT.